This TCR beta chain comes out of a study of blood T cell repertoires in COVID-19 (TCRdb year 2020). For the study in its entirety: The collaborator samples originated in the United States, Italy and Spain and spanned the acute and convalescent phases of COVID-19. Where available, HLA class I and class II types were obtained from metadata supplied by the sample provider rather than from assay-based typing. Samples were obtained from the ongoing ImmuneRACE study (first 160 participants) and from 1,200 or so subjects provided by 6 global collaborators. The dataset comprised deeply sampled blood TCRbeta repertoires from subjects exposed to, actively infected with, or recovered from COVID-19. The sample metadata nearly always contained a de-identified subject ID, COVID-19 status, age in years and sex. The repertoires were made available in a free public database intended to serve as a resource for research on the immune response to SARS-CoV-2. The material from the prospective study consisted of cDNA or gDNA derived from T cells, B-cell-depleted T cells, or PBMCs.

Participants in the prospective study were enrolled through a virtual design, were aged about 18 to 100 years, and lived in about 25 United States geographic areas. In the prospective study, participants were assigned to cohorts based on the clinical history participants reported in a screening survey and a study questionnaire. Recovered participants in ImmuneRACE Cohort 3 were defined by two consecutive negative NP/OP PCR tests, clearance by a healthcare professional, or resolution of symptoms. In the prospective study, whole blood, serum and a nasopharyngeal or oropharyngeal swab were collected from each participant by mobile phlebotomists. Over a 2-month period, participants in the prospective study had the option of providing additional blood draws and questionnaires. Before DNA extraction, blood samples from the prospective study were shipped at room temperature or frozen. At the junction V is shortened by 4 bases and J by 4 bases, with 21 bases in between. The CDR3 starts with the cysteine, ends with the phenylalanine, and has 17 residues. The retained sequence is limited to the CDR3, 51 bases, with the frame set at the first base. The CDR1 and CDR2 encoded by the germline V gene are SGHRS and YFSETQ.

The immunoSEQ Assay, a bias-controlled multiplex PCR, was used to amplify TCRbeta CDR3 regions from genomic DNA. In the original analysis: Nucleated cell counts per sample were estimated from amplification of reference gene primers within the assay. Sequence reads were collapsed and filtered to measure the absolute abundance of every unique TCRbeta CDR3 rearrangement. For each sample, productive Simpson clonality was calculated by taking the square root of Simpson's diversity index across productive rearrangements. The table comes from immuneACCESS by way of TCRdb, which keeps in-frame sequences with V and J called. Part of the clones is missing from these tables; in studies checked, under half for an unresolved V gene and the rest for unknown reasons. V, J and clone size derive from that table, while D and trimming were established from the DNA sequence. Across this sample there are approximately 490,000 clones, with around 87% seen only once. The ten largest clones take up roughly 0.7% of the sample.

General study outcomes and caveats: Clinical and demographic metadata were provided uncurated, with the amount varying by source and participant.

A single count supports this clone. This clone's antigen is unknown. One base away there is no much larger clone; base qualities are not given. The receptor was derived from a woman under 30 who had recovered from COVID-19. Specimen: PBMCs or T cells enriched from blood (not recorded which). The chain links TRBV5-1 with TRBJ2-1; the D gene is perhaps TRBD1, from 5 matching bases. The CDR3 protein is CASSPLDGRGSYNEQFF. The nucleotides are TGCGCCAGCAGCCCGTTGGACGGAAGGGGTTCATACAATGAGCAGTTCTTC.